The 32 T cell receptor beta chains below all came from one sample that was sequenced in a study of shared clonotypes between healthy human individuals. Here immunoSEQ multiplex PCR was the method, and the copy in TCRdb shows in-frame clones only, minus some. This sample has millions of clones, with roughly 93% found just once. Sequencing used naive CD4+ T cells from PBMCs. This sample's subset: CD45RA+ positively selected. The receptors stem from a man younger than 35 in good health. Some clones in this sample may be carry-over from other donors' samples.

This rearrangement joins TRBV6-1 to TRBJ2-3; D unclear. The germline V and J ends were trimmed by 7 bases and 7 bases, with 18 bases remaining between them. Germline values: CDR1 MNHNS, CDR2 SASEGT. CDR3 size: 14 residues. The CDR3 region has the DNA TGTGCCAGCAAGGAGTCGTTCTCAAGTCATACGCAGTATTTT. This gives the protein CASKESFSSHTQYF.

The rearrangement links TRBV7-3 to TRBJ2-1; 11 bases fit TRBD1. Germline loops: CDR1 SGHTA, CDR2 FQGTGA. The ends lost 5 bases at V and 9 bases at J; junction bases unmatched: 12. There are 16 residues in the CDR3. CDR3 loop: CASSPGTGGLSSEQFF. The DNA for the CDR3 is TGTGCCAGCAGCCCCGGGACAGGGGGGCTTTCGTCTGAGCAGTTCTTC.

On this clone: This sample includes further DNA sequences coding for the same CDR3. The chain links TRBV14 to TRBJ1-2; no definite D call. Trimming cost V 2 bases and J 2 bases, with 3 bases left between them. The CDR3 totals 12 residues. Germline V gene sequence: CDR1 SGHDN, CDR2 FVKESK. The CDR3 protein is CASSQNNYGYTF. The CDR3, as DNA: TGTGCCAGCAGCCAAAACAACTATGGCTACACCTTC.

This chain joins TRBV25-1 and TRBJ2-1; D possibly corresponds to TRBD2 (5 bases). The V and J ends lost 7 bases and 0 bases respectively, with 10 bases between them. Germline lookup yields CDR1 MGHDK and CDR2 SYGVNS. The CDR3 consists of 14 residues. The chain's CDR3 is CASTPGSSYNEQFF. In nucleotides, the CDR3 is TGTGCCAGCACACCGGGAAGCTCCTACAATGAGCAGTTCTTC. Looking up the rest from reference TRBV25-1 and TRBJ2-1 gives the full variable domain: EADIYQTPRYLVIGTGKKITLECSQTMGHDKMYWYQQDPGMELHLIHYSYGVNSTEKGDLSSESTVSRIRTEHFPLTLESARPSHTSQYLCASTPGSSYNEQFFGPGTRLTVL.

V is TRBV6-1 and J is TRBJ1-3; D is ambiguous. Trimming shortened V by 4 bases and J by 0 bases, and 7 bases separated the two germline ends. Germline lookup yields CDR1 MNHNS and CDR2 SASEGT. The CDR3 consists of 14 residues. CDR3 protein: CASSAQSSGNTIYF. The CDR3 nucleotides read TGTGCCAGCAGTGCGCAGAGCTCTGGAAACACCATATATTTT.

This chain connects TRBV7-3 to TRBJ2-1; 10 bases fit TRBD2. The trim removed 5 bases at V and 5 bases at J, leaving 12 bases unmatched. Germline-derived CDR1 and CDR2 are SGHTA and FQGTGA. CDR3 length: 17 amino acids. CDR3 nucleotides: TGTGCCAGCAGCCCACGGGGGGTAGCGGGAGGCCACAATGAGCAGTTCTTC. Amino acids: CASSPRGVAGGHNEQFF.

The V call is TRBV30, the J call TRBJ1-3; 11 bases are a match to TRBD1. The CDR3 loop spans 15 amino acids. Unmatched junction bases numbered 5, after V lost 0 bases and J lost 7 bases. Germline V gene lookup returns CDR1 GTSNPN and CDR2 SVGIG (reference sequence). The chain's CDR3 is CAWSVTGTGGNTIYF. As DNA, the CDR3 is TGTGCCTGGAGTGTGACCGGGACAGGGGGTAACACCATATATTTT.

The chain joins TRBV5-1 to TRBJ2-7; the match to TRBD2 covers 8 bases. Germline V lookup: CDR1 SGHRS, CDR2 YFSETQ. The CDR3 has 15 residues. The V and J ends lost 9 bases and 3 bases, in that order; junction bases with no gene match: 14. The CDR3 spells CATQGAAGGSYEQYF. The CDR3 coding sequence is TGCGCCACCCAAGGGGCCGCGGGAGGTAGCTACGAGCAGTACTTC.

CDR3 coding DNA: TGTGCCAGCAGCTTAGCGCCGGGACAGGGGAGGTTGAACACTGAAGCTTTCTTT. It encodes CASSLAPGQGRLNTEAFF. V and J are TRBV7-6 and TRBJ1-1; TRBD1 matches at 10 bases. The V and J ends lost 0 bases and 0 bases, in that order; junction bases with no gene match: 7. CDR1 and CDR2 (germline): SGHVS, FNYEAQ. The CDR3 has 18 amino acids.

The chain has TRBV5-1 and TRBJ1-4; D ambiguous. Germline CDR1 and CDR2: SGHRS and YFSETQ. Between the trimmed V and J ends, which lost 4 bases and 3 bases, there was a span of 7 bases. The CDR3 has 13 residues. CDR3 amino acids: CASSREANEKLFF. As DNA, the CDR3 is TGCGCCAGCAGCAGGGAAGCTAATGAAAAACTGTTTTTT.

In this sample, this clone turned up once. V gene TRBV5-4 combines with J gene TRBJ1-3, with 7 nucleotides matching TRBD1. Germline V gives CDR1 SGHNT, CDR2 YYREEE (reference sequence). V shed 2 bases, J shed 5 bases, and the junction held 10 bases outside the gene matches. CDR3 length: 16 residues. CDR3 nucleotide sequence: TGTGCCAGCAGCTTTTTACGGCAGGGGGAAAGAAACACCATATATTTT. This translates into CASSFLRQGERNTIYF.

This clone came up once. This chain links TRBV7-9 with TRBJ2-5; 10 nucleotides agree with TRBD2. This CDR3 comprises 15 residues. The V segment lost 0 bases and the J segment 4 bases; nucleotides outside the gene matches: 2. CDR1 is SEHNR, CDR2 FQNEAQ, per germline (reference sequence). The CDR3 region has the DNA TGTGCCAGCAGCTTAGCGCTAGCGGGAGTAGAGACCCAGTACTTC. It codes for CASSLALAGVETQYF.

The chain recombines TRBV5-1 with TRBJ2-2; 10 bases line up with TRBD2. In germline, CDR1 is SGHRS, CDR2 YFSETQ. The CDR3 totals 15 residues. Trimming removed 5 bases from V and 6 bases from J; junction bases left unmatched: 7. The CDR3 DNA is TGCGCCAGCAGGTGGCTAGCGGGAGTCGCCGGGGAGCTGTTTTTT. Translation gives CASRWLAGVAGELFF.

The chain uses TRBV10-3 and TRBJ1-5; D not certain. The CDR3 runs to 13 residues. CDR1 ENHRY and CDR2 SYGVKD come from the germline V gene. Deletions cut 8 bases from V and 1 base from J, with 9 bases between. The CDR3 here is CAIGPSSNQPQHF. CDR3 in DNA: TGTGCCATCGGGCCATCAAGCAATCAGCCCCAGCATTTT.

The rearrangement links TRBV11-3 to TRBJ2-1; perhaps TRBD1 as D (6 bases). Trimming took 2 bases from V and 0 from J, leaving 8 bases between them. CDR3 size: 15 residues. Germline V gene lookup returns CDR1 SGHNT and CDR2 YENEEA. The CDR3 DNA follows: TGTGCCAGCAGCTTACAAGGGGGCTCCTACAATGAGCAGTTCTTC. Translated, it gives CASSLQGGSYNEQFF.

The V and J genes are TRBV19 and TRBJ2-7; 9 bases are a match to TRBD2. The V gene's germline CDR1 is LNHDA and CDR2 SQIVND (reference sequence). With 5 bases clipped from V and 3 bases from J, the junction kept 5 bases outside the gene matches. This CDR3 is 14 amino acids long. In DNA form, the CDR3 reads TGTGCCAGTAGTTCGGCTAGCGGGGACTACGAGCAGTACTTC. It specifies CASSSASGDYEQYF.

V usage is TRBV6-4 and J usage is TRBJ1-4; no clear D. The CDR3 consists of 14 residues. Germline V gives CDR1 MRHNA, CDR2 SNTAGT. Trimming took 4 bases from V and 6 from J, leaving 12 bases between them. CDR3 sequence: CASSAQVGDEKLFF. In nucleotides, the CDR3 is TGTGCCAGCAGTGCGCAGGTGGGAGATGAAAAACTGTTTTTT.

V usage is TRBV15 and J usage is TRBJ2-5; possibly TRBD1 or TRBD2 for D (5 bases each). From germline, CDR1 is LNHNV and CDR2 YYDKDF (reference sequence). There are 14 residues in the CDR3. The ends were cut back, 4 bases at V and 5 bases at J, with 14 bases in the middle. The CDR3 region is CATSKGTPMETQYF. The CDR3 DNA sequence: TGTGCCACCAGCAAAGGGACCCCAATGGAGACCCAGTACTTC.

The chain couples TRBV28 to TRBJ2-3, with 10 bases that match TRBD2. This CDR3 is built from 14 residues. Trimming removed 8 bases from V and 8 bases from J; junction bases left unmatched: 10. Germline V gene sequence: CDR1 MDHEN, CDR2 SYDVKM. DNA of the CDR3: TGTGCCAGCCAACTAGCGGGAAGGGGGGGTACGCAGTATTTT. This gives the protein CASQLAGRGGTQYF.

V usage is TRBV6-1 and J usage is TRBJ1-2, with 8 bases that match TRBD1. Trimming cost V 1 base and J 8 bases; bases outside gene matches: 3. The CDR3 covers 13 residues. Per germline, CDR1 MNHNS and CDR2 SASEGT. CDR3 sequence (DNA): TGTGCCAGCAGTGAAGGACAGGGGACCGGCTACACCTTC. Encoded protein: CASSEGQGTGYTF.

V gene TRBV11-2 combines with J gene TRBJ2-3, with D tentatively TRBD2 (5 bases). V was trimmed by 3 bases and J by 1 base, leaving 20 bases between them. The CDR3 has 18 amino acids. Germline CDR1 reads SGHAT; CDR2 reads FQNNGV. CDR3 sequence reads: CASSFSSGWGAGTDTQYF. In DNA, the CDR3 is TGTGCCAGCAGCTTCTCTAGTGGGTGGGGAGCCGGCACAGATACGCAGTATTTT.

The chain links TRBV28 to TRBJ2-1, with D unclear. Per germline, CDR1 MDHEN and CDR2 SYDVKM. The CDR3 spans 14 residues. The germline V and J ends were trimmed by 5 bases and 10 bases, with 18 bases remaining between them. This CDR3 reads CASSPATTAPEQFF. As DNA, the CDR3 is TGTGCCAGCAGTCCCGCAACTACGGCACCGGAGCAGTTCTTC.

This clone has just one count. The chain combines TRBV6-1 with TRBJ2-5; either TRBD1 or TRBD2 may fit D (5 bases each). Germline assignment: CDR1 MNHNS and CDR2 SASEGT. With 3 bases removed from V and 6 bases from J, the gap between germline ends came to 17 bases. The CDR3 loop spans 15 amino acids. CDR3 amino acids: CASSEGVLVRKTQYF. DNA of the CDR3: TGTGCCAGCAGTGAGGGGGTACTGGTGAGGAAGACCCAGTACTTC.

The chain has TRBV6-5 and TRBJ1-3, with D perhaps matching TRBD1 (6 bases). Trimming removed 6 bases from V and 3 bases from J, with 12 bases in between. This CDR3 spans 14 amino acids. Per the germline V gene, CDR1 is MNHEY and CDR2 is SVGAGI. The CDR3 loop is CASSRQVYGNTIYF. CDR3 sequence (DNA): TGTGCCAGCAGCAGACAGGTCTATGGAAACACCATATATTTT.

The rearrangement uses TRBV6-5 and TRBJ1-2; unclear D gene. The CDR3 extends over 13 amino acids. V lost 3 bases and J 3 bases, leaving 8 bases between the germline ends. Germline lookup yields CDR1 MNHEY and CDR2 SVGAGI. CDR3 sequence reads: CASSYLTDYGYTF. Written as DNA, the CDR3 is TGTGCCAGCAGTTATCTTACGGACTATGGCTACACCTTC.

This sequence joins TRBV11-2 and TRBJ1-2; D call uncertain. The V and J ends lost 3 bases and 4 bases respectively, with 15 bases between them. CDR1 SGHAT and CDR2 FQNNGV come from the germline V gene. This CDR3 has 15 residues. In DNA form, the CDR3 reads TGTGCCAGCAGCTTTTCGACCGGACCTTCCTATGGCTACACCTTC. It specifies CASSFSTGPSYGYTF.

This clone appeared once. The chain recombines TRBV5-4 with TRBJ1-6; TRBD1 is a possible D gene (5 bases). The CDR3 length is 16 residues. Per the germline V gene, CDR1 is SGHNT and CDR2 is YYREEE (reference sequence). V was cut by 2 bases and J by 7 bases, with 16 bases left in between. In nucleotides, the CDR3 is TGTGCCAGCAGCTTCCCAACGAGGGGTTCAAATTCACCCCTCCACTTT. It encodes CASSFPTRGSNSPLHF.

Note on this clone: Other DNA sequences in the sample encode the same CDR3. The gene calls are TRBV9 and TRBJ1-3; D gene uncertain. Germline-derived CDR1 and CDR2 are SGDLS and YYNGEE. This CDR3 has 14 residues. The ends were cut back, 2 bases at V and 0 bases at J, with 6 bases in the middle. As DNA, the CDR3 is TGTGCCAGCAGCGTTGTGGACTCTGGAAACACCATATATTTT. Translated: CASSVVDSGNTIYF.

This chain joins TRBV7-3 and TRBJ1-5; possibly TRBD1 for D (5 bases). Germline CDR1 reads SGHTA; CDR2 reads FQGTGA. V was shortened by 0 bases and J by 5 bases, with 11 bases between the two germline ends. The CDR3 extends over 15 amino acids. The CDR3 region has the DNA TGTGCCAGCAGCTTAACGGGGGGTAGGGATCAGCCCCAGCATTTT. As protein: CASSLTGGRDQPQHF.

This chain uses TRBV7-6 with TRBJ2-2, with 7 bases lining up with TRBD2. CDR1 SGHVS and CDR2 FNYEAQ come from the germline V gene. The CDR3 has 17 residues. The V gene end was trimmed by 7 bases and the J gene end by 4 bases; junction bases not matched to a gene: 15. The CDR3 is CASTLSGSPFSTGELFF. The CDR3 coding sequence is TGTGCCAGCACCCTTAGCGGGTCCCCCTTTTCCACCGGGGAGCTGTTTTTT.

The chain carries TRBV11-2 and TRBJ1-1; maybe TRBD1 (5 bases). Germline values: CDR1 SGHAT, CDR2 FQNNGV. V was shortened by 1 base and J by 10 bases, with 13 bases between the two germline ends. This CDR3 comprises 13 residues. CDR3 nucleotide sequence: TGTGCCAGCAGCTTAGCTCGAGGTCAGGGAGCTTTCTTT. Protein product: CASSLARGQGAFF. The full variable domain, in which reference TRBV11-2 and TRBJ1-1 provide the parts outside the CDR3, is EAGVAQSPRYKIIEKRQSVAFWCNPISGHATLYWYQQILGQGPKLLIQFQNNGVVDDSQLPKDRFSAERLKGVDSTLKIQPAKLEDSAVYLCASSLARGQGAFFGQGTRLTVV.

The CDR3 DNA follows: TGCGCCAGCAGCCATCACAGGGCTGGCATCACTGAAGCTTTCTTT. Translating it yields CASSHHRAGITEAFF. J is TRBJ1-1 and V is TRBV4-3; the D gene is possibly TRBD1 (6 bases). The germline CDR1 and CDR2 sequences are LGHNA and YSLEER. The CDR3 spans 15 residues. V gave up 3 bases and J gave up 4 bases, with 15 bases separating them.